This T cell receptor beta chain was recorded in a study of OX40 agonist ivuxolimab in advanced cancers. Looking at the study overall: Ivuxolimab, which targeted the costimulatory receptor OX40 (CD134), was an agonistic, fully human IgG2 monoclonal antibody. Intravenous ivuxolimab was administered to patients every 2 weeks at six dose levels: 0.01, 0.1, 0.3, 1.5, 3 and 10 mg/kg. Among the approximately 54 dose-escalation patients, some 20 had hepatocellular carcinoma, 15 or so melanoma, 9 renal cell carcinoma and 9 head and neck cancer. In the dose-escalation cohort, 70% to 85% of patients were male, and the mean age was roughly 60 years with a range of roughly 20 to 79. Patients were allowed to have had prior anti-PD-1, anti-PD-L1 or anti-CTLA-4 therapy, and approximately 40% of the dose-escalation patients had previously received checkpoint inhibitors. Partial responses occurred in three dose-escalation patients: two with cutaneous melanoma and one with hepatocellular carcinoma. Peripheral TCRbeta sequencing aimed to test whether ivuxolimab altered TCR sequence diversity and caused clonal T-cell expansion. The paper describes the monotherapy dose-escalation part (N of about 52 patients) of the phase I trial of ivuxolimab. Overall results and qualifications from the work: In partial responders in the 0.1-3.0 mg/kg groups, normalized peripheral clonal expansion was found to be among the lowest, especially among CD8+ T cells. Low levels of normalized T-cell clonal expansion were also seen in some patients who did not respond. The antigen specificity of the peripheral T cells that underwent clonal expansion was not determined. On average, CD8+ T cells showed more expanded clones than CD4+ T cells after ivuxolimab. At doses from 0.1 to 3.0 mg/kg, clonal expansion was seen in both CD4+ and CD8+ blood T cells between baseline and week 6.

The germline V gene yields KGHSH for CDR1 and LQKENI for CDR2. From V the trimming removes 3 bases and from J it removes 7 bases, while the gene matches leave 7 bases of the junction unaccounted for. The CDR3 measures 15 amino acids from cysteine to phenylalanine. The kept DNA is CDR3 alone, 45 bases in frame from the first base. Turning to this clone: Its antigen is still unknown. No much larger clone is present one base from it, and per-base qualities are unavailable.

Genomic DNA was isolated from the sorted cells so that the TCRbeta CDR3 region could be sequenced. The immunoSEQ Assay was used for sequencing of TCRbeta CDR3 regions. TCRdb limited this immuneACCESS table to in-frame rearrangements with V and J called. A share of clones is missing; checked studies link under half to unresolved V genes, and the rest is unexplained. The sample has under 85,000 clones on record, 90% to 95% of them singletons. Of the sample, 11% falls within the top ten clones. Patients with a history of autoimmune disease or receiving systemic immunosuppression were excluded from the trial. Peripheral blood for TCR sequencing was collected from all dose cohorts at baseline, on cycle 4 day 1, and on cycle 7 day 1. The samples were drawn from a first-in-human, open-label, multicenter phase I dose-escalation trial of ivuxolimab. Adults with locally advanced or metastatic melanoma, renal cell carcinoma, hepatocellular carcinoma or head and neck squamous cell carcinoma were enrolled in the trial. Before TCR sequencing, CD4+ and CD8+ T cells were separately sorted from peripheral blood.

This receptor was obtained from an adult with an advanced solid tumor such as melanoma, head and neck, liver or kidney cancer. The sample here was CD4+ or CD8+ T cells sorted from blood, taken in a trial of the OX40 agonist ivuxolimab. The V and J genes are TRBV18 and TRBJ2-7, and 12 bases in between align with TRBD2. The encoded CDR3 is CASSPASGRAYEQYF. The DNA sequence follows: TGTGCCAGCTCACCCGCTAGCGGGAGGGCGTATGAGCAGTACTTC.